This T cell receptor (beta chain) appears in the sequencing data of a study of blood T cells in healthy people across ages. A second PCR of about 6 to 12 cycles used a sample-barcoded 5' primer and a J-beta primer mix. A 12-random-nucleotide template-switch adaptor tagged each cDNA molecule. TCRdb reanalysed the 5' RACE reads using MiXCR and keeps one entry per CDR3 protein. Of hundreds of thousands of distinct CDR3 sequences listed, less than 80% are singletons. The CDR3 has 10 residues. The germline V gene encodes CDR1 MNHEY and CDR2 SVGAGI. Turning to this clonotype: Its antigen is unknown. One junction end disagrees with the germline gene, perhaps due to a read error.

The study's findings and limits: With age, beta diversity per million T cells declined roughly linearly, significantly by 30 to 50. From one million sequenced T cells, diversity estimates were lower bounds.

The sample was blood. The gene calls are TRBV6-5 and TRBJ2-7, with D perhaps matching TRBD2 (6 bases). The receptor was derived from a man aged 25 to 40 in good health. This chain's CDR3 is CEAGTYERYF. In DNA form, the CDR3 reads TGTGAGGCGGGGACCTACGAGCGGTACTTC.